This TCR beta chain was obtained from a study of T-cell reconstitution after alpha-beta-depleted transplantation in children. During its preparation, the TCRbeta library received unique molecular identifiers. One entry per CDR3 protein results from TCRdb running MiXCR on the PCR reads. The sample shows roughly 100,000 distinct CDR3 sequences, 7% to 10% of them seen only once. The sample holds a few counts of this clonotype. J lost 4 bases, V lost 2 bases, and 6 bases had no gene match. This CDR3 contains 15 residues. In germline, CDR1 is MNHEY, CDR2 SVGEGT. Source: PBMCs from the stem cell graft donor, taken from the stem cell graft. This clonotype originated in a human donor who donated a stem cell graft to a child with congenital amegakaryocytic thrombocytopenia. The chain combines TRBV6-2 or TRBV6-3 with TRBJ1-2, with TRBD1 matching 8 bases. The CDR3: CASSYTLTGGYGYTF. The CDR3 DNA is TGTGCCAGCAGTTACACGCTCACAGGGGGCTATGGCTACACCTTC.